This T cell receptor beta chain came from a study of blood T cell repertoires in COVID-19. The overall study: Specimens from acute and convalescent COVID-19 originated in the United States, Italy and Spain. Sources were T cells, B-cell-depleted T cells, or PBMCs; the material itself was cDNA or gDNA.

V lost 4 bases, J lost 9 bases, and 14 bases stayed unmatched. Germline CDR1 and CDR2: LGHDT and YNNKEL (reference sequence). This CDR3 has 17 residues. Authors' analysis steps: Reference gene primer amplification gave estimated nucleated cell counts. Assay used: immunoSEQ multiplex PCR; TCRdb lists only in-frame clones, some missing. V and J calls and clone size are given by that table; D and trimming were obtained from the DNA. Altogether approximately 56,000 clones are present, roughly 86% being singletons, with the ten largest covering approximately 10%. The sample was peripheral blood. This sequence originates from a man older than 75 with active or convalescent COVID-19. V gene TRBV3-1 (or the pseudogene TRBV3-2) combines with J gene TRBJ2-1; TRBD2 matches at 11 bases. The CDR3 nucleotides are TGTGCCAGCAGCCCCGTTACCTTAGCGGGAGGGCCGGTTGAGCAGTTCTTC. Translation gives CASSPVTLAGGPVEQFF.